This entry lists 16 T cell receptor beta chains sequenced from one sample in a study of shared clonotypes between healthy human individuals. Clones were sequenced by immunoSEQ multiplex PCR, and TCRdb holds only the in-frame ones, with some missing. The sample has more than 2,000,000 clones, 90% to 95% seen once. Material: naive CD4+ T cells sorted from blood. Subset reported: CD45RA+ positively selected. All receptors come from a man younger than 35 in good health.

This rearrangement joins TRBV18 to TRBJ2-1; unclear D gene. CDR3 size: 12 residues. CDR1 is KGHSH, CDR2 LQKENI, per germline. The V and J ends lost 5 bases and 8 bases respectively, with 10 bases between them. CDR3 protein: CASSAENDEQFF. CDR3 in DNA: TGTGCCAGCTCAGCTGAGAATGATGAGCAGTTCTTC.

This clone was seen once. J is TRBJ2-3 and V is TRBV9, with D tentatively TRBD2 (5 bases). This CDR3 is built from 16 residues. V shed 3 bases and J shed 6 bases, with 20 bases lying between them. Germline-derived CDR1 and CDR2 are SGDLS and YYNGEE. Here the CDR3 DNA reads TGTGCCAGCAGCGCACAGCCTGGCAGACTATCGGATACGCAGTATTTT. This gives the protein CASSAQPGRLSDTQYF.

V usage is TRBV5-4 and J usage is TRBJ2-3, with D uncertain. Germline lookup yields CDR1 SGHNT and CDR2 YYREEE (reference sequence). V lost 4 bases to trimming and J lost 5 bases, with 8 bases between them. The CDR3 is made up of 12 amino acids. This CDR3 is CASSAPLDTQYF. Here the CDR3 DNA reads TGTGCCAGCAGCGCTCCCTTAGATACGCAGTATTTT.

This clone was picked up a small number of times. V is TRBV29-1 and J is TRBJ1-1; no firm D call. CDR1 is SQVTM, CDR2 ANQGSEA, per germline. This CDR3 region has 13 residues. The V gene lost 2 bases and the J gene lost 5 bases, with 12 bases spanning the gap. CDR3 in DNA: TGCAGCGTTGAAAGTACGTTGAGGACTGAAGCTTTCTTT. It encodes CSVESTLRTEAFF. Drawing the rest from reference TRBV29-1 and TRBJ1-1, the complete variable domain is SAVISQKPSRDICQRGTSLTIQCQVDSQVTMMFWYRQQPGQSLTLIATANQGSEATYESGFVIDKFPISRPNLTFSTLTVSNMSPEDSSIYLCSVESTLRTEAFFGQGTRLTVV.

The V call is TRBV5-6, the J call TRBJ2-7, with TRBD1 matching 9 bases. From germline, CDR1 is SGHDT and CDR2 YYEEEE. Germline trimming cut 3 bases from V and 3 bases from J; bases unmatched to any gene: 7. The CDR3 totals 15 residues. CDR3 DNA sequence: TGTGCCAGCAGCTCCCGGGACAGGGTTTACTACGAGCAGTACTTC. This translates into CASSSRDRVYYEQYF.

This chain joins TRBV5-1 and TRBJ2-7, with D perhaps given as TRBD1 or TRBD2 (5 bases each). Germline V gene sequence: CDR1 SGHRS, CDR2 YFSETQ. The germline V and J ends were trimmed by 9 bases and 2 bases, with 18 bases remaining between them. CDR3 size: 14 residues. CDR3 loop: CATRLVQGAYEQYF. The DNA of the CDR3 is TGCGCCACCCGGCTAGTCCAGGGAGCCTACGAGCAGTACTTC.

This clone was observed once. V usage is TRBV2 and J usage is TRBJ1-2, with a possible D match to TRBD1 (5 bases). Trimming removed 3 bases from V and 8 bases from J, with 19 bases in between. CDR1 SNHLY and CDR2 FYNNEI come from the germline V gene. The CDR3 is made up of 15 amino acids. The CDR3 region has the DNA TGTGCCAGCAGTGAGGTACCGGGACGCCTTGGGGGCTACACCTTC. It encodes CASSEVPGRLGGYTF.

This clone appeared a few times. The rearrangement joins TRBV30 to TRBJ1-6; D is uncertain. The V gene's germline CDR1 is GTSNPN and CDR2 SVGIG (reference sequence). The CDR3 has 13 residues. V lost 3 bases to trimming and J lost 4 bases, with 7 bases between them. DNA for the CDR3: TGTGCCTGGAGAGTGGAATATAATTCACCCCTCCACTTT. It codes for CAWRVEYNSPLHF.

The chain links TRBV2 to TRBJ1-5; D gene uncertain. Deletions cut 9 bases from V and 5 bases from J, with 20 bases between. This CDR3 has 15 residues. Germline CDR1 and CDR2: SNHLY and FYNNEI. The CDR3 is CAREIHPRLHQPQHF. CDR3 sequence (DNA): TGTGCCAGAGAAATCCACCCGCGCCTCCATCAGCCCCAGCATTTT.

This clone was observed once. The chain couples TRBV10-3 to TRBJ2-7, with D maybe TRBD1 (5 bases). Germline lookup yields CDR1 ENHRY and CDR2 SYGVKD. The CDR3 totals 14 residues. The V and J ends lost 2 bases and 6 bases respectively, with 14 bases between them. The chain's CDR3 is CAISEGSGWSEQYF. In nucleotides, the CDR3 is TGTGCCATCAGTGAGGGATCAGGGTGGTCCGAGCAGTACTTC.

In its sample, this clone was seen once. The chain carries TRBV28 and TRBJ1-6; 7 nucleotides match TRBD1. V dropped 6 bases and J dropped 0; count of bases not matched to a gene: 8. Germline loops: CDR1 MDHEN, CDR2 SYDVKM. The CDR3 sequence is 17 residues long. The DNA for the CDR3 is TGTGCCAGCAGGTCCGGGACAGCGAGCTCCTATAATTCACCCCTCCACTTT. Protein: CASRSGTASSYNSPLHF.

To note about this clone: Other DNA sequences in the same sample also yield this CDR3. The gene calls are TRBV10-1 and TRBJ1-5; D is perhaps TRBD1 (6 bases). V lost 0 bases and J lost 4, with 7 bases in between. Germline V lookup: CDR1 WNHNN, CDR2 SYGVQD (reference sequence). This CDR3 spans 14 amino acids. CDR3 loop: CASSESGTNQPQHF. In nucleotides, the CDR3 is TGCGCCAGCAGTGAGTCTGGGACAAATCAGCCCCAGCATTTT.

Only a few counts were recorded for this clone. V and J are TRBV6-6 and TRBJ1-6, with no clear D. The CDR3 consists of 13 residues. The germline gives CDR1 MNHNY, CDR2 SVGAGI (reference sequence). The germline V and J ends were trimmed by 7 bases and 10 bases, with 14 bases remaining between them. The CDR3 loop reads CASTSGGISPLHF. DNA for the CDR3: TGTGCCAGCACCTCAGGAGGGATATCACCCCTCCACTTT.

The chain links TRBV2 to TRBJ1-4, with D hard to call. CDR1 SNHLY and CDR2 FYNNEI come from the germline V gene. The CDR3 is 12 amino acids. V lost 6 bases and J 3 bases, leaving 5 bases between the germline ends. In nucleotides, the CDR3 is TGTGCCAGCAGGGGGTCTAATGAAAAACTGTTTTTT. Translated: CASRGSNEKLFF.

The chain has TRBV4-3 and TRBJ2-1; no firm D call. This CDR3 has 15 residues. The germline V gene has CDR1 LGHNA and CDR2 YSLEER. Trimming took 2 bases from V and 2 from J, leaving 10 bases between them. The CDR3 is CASSQYVGTYNEQFF. CDR3 DNA sequence: TGCGCCAGCAGCCAATACGTAGGAACCTACAATGAGCAGTTCTTC.

This clone appeared once. This chain links TRBV5-1 with TRBJ1-5; 9 nucleotides match TRBD1. The CDR3 runs 14 residues. Germline V CDR1 and CDR2: SGHRS, YFSETQ. V dropped 5 bases and J dropped 4; count of bases not matched to a gene: 4. CDR3 residues: CASRGGTGNQPQHF. CDR3 sequence (DNA): TGCGCCAGCAGAGGGGGGACAGGGAATCAGCCCCAGCATTTT. Supplemented by reference TRBV5-1 and TRBJ1-5, the full variable domain reads KAGVTQTPRYLIKTRGQQVTLSCSPISGHRSVSWYQQTPGQGLQFLFEYFSETQRNKGNFPGRFSGRQFSNSRSEMNVSTLELGDSALYLCASRGGTGNQPQHFGDGTRLSIL.